This T cell receptor beta chain came from a study of T cell clusters in autoimmune cytopenias. TRB was amplified by touch-down multiplex PCR, primer pools A and B combined. TCRdb re-called the multiplex PCR reads and gives one entry per CDR3 protein, without DNA. Its table records 8,300 or so distinct CDR3 sequences. TRB was amplified from approximately 250 ng of peripheral blood genomic DNA per sample. The source of this sequence is a human donor with an autoimmune cytopenia or autoimmune hepatitis (not recorded which). The sample comprised peripheral blood.

The CDR3 is CASSSWTRNTDTQYF. The chain recombines TRBV18 with TRBJ2-3; TCRdb reports TRBD2, a call that lacks DNA to check it against. Germline CDR1 is KGHSH and CDR2 is LQKENI. The CDR3 runs 15 residues.